This T cell receptor (beta chain) was sequenced for a study of a mutant IDH1 vaccine in newly diagnosed glioma. Background on the study: Radiotherapy, temozolomide, or both had been given previously, and both were given to most.

The V end lost 6 bases, the J end lost 1 base, and 12 bases lay between the germline ends. The CDR3 extends over 14 amino acids. Looked up from germline, CDR1 is MNHEY and CDR2 is SVGAGI. This clone was picked up a small number of times. Documented time point: baseline, week 1 (first vaccination visit). Specified treatment: pre-vaccination baseline after standard-of-care therapy. The method was immunoSEQ multiplex PCR; TCRdb's version includes in-frame clones alone and lacks a portion of them. The sample contains around 37,000 clones, about 73% of which appear only once. This TCR derives from a man between 40 and 49 years old with glioma. Some clones in this sample may be carry-over from other donors' samples. The sample consisted of PBMCs, taken from a glioma patient treated with radiotherapy, temozolomide or both. This chain uses TRBV6-5 with TRBJ2-5; D uncertain. The CDR3 spells CASSHTDRQETQYF. The CDR3, as DNA: TGTGCCAGCAGCCACACGGACCGCCAAGAGACCCAGTACTTC.